This T cell receptor beta chain is from a study of T cells in Graves' hyperthyroidism and ophthalmopathy. Study overall: The initial diagnosis was the point when peripheral blood was collected, ahead of any treatment.

There are many counts of this clonotype. Regions amplified from RNA transcripts were the TCR beta CDR3 regions. The primer set for the first-round RT-PCR of the TCR CDR3 was HTBI. TCRdb ran MiXCR on the multiplex PCR reads and lists one entry per CDR3 protein. The sample has some 420,000 distinct CDR3 sequences, roughly 13% seen once. The germline gives CDR1 LGHDT, CDR2 YNNKEL (reference sequence). This CDR3 comprises 16 residues. V was pared by 0 bases and J by 8 bases, with 10 bases of the junction left unmatched. The chain employs TRBV3-1 and TRBJ2-1; 7 nucleotides line up with TRBD2. The TCR was taken from a woman aged 18-30 years with Graves' hyperthyroidism. Source material: blood. The CDR3 loop is CASSQEVAGDGDEQFF. For the CDR3, the DNA is TGTGCCAGCAGCCAAGAGGTCGCGGGGGATGGGGATGAGCAGTTCTTC.